These 27 T cell receptor beta chains were sequenced from one sample in a study of low-dose radiotherapy and immunotherapy resistance in tumors (dated by TCRdb to 2022 to 2024). To make first-strand cDNA, Superscript III was used along with a set of TRAV- and TRBV-specific primers so that both the TCRalpha and TCRbeta chains were covered. TCRs were amplified with Phusion for 20 to 25 PCR cycles, with a constant-region primer paired with the adapter attached to the V primers. TCRdb redid the processing of the public reads, applying fastp at Q25 and MiXCR, and retained in-frame beta chains. Each entry merges the rows of one CDR3 protein and shows their most common DNA and genes. A total of 15,000 to 20,000 distinct CDR3 sequences appear in this sample, 74% of them only once. The ten largest account for about an eighth of the sample. The receptors were sampled from a human donor with advanced metastatic prostate, ovarian, gallbladder or colorectal cancer (not recorded which). This table probably holds off-target reads from a library built for another chain.

The chain is built from TRBV30 and TRBJ2-5, with 14 bases that match TRBD2. This CDR3 has 16 amino acids. CDR1 and CDR2 from the germline V gene are GTSNPN and SVGIG (reference sequence). V gave up 2 bases and J gave up 7 bases; unmatched junction bases: 9. The CDR3 bases are TGTGCCTGGAGTCCTCGGGGACTAGCGGGAGTCGGGACCCAGTACTTC. Protein sequence: CAWSPRGLAGVGTQYF.

V is TRBV5-3 and J is TRBJ2-3, with 8 bases fitting TRBD2. TRBV5-3 belongs to the ORF category, with a function that is uncertain. V lost 8 bases to trimming and J lost 6 bases; unmatched junction nucleotides: 11. The CDR3 consists of 14 residues. Here the CDR3 DNA reads TGTGCCAGCGGGAGGGAGGGCCAGGCGGATACGCAGTATTTT. This sequence encodes CASGREGQADTQYF.

The chain recombines TRBV4-3 with TRBJ2-3; unclear D gene. CDR1 LGHNA and CDR2 YSLEER come from the germline V gene. Between the trimmed V and J ends, which lost 0 bases and 3 bases, there was a span of 7 bases. This CDR3 spans 14 amino acids. For the CDR3, the DNA is TGCGCCAGCAGCCAAGATTCGCGGACAGATACGCAGTATTTT. Amino acids: CASSQDSRTDTQYF.

The rearrangement uses TRBV19 and TRBJ2-7, with D tentatively TRBD1 (7 bases). Between the trimmed V and J ends, which lost 7 bases and 2 bases, there was a span of 15 bases. This CDR3 spans 14 amino acids. Per germline, CDR1 LNHDA and CDR2 SQIVND (reference sequence). Here the CDR3 DNA reads TGTGCCAGTAAGAGCGGAGGGGGCGCCTACGAGCAGTACTTC. Translation: CASKSGGGAYEQYF.

CDR3 in DNA: TGTGCCAGCAGTTACCACGACGGGAACACTGAAGCTTTCTTT. This encodes CASSYHDGNTEAFF. The chain recombines TRBV6-8 with TRBJ1-1; the D is unclear. Germline V gene sequence: CDR1 MNHGY, CDR2 SAAAGT. CDR3 length: 14 amino acids. With 2 bases removed from V and 1 base from J, the gap between germline ends came to 8 bases.

The chain has TRBV28 and TRBJ2-7, with TRBD2 matching 8 bases. This CDR3 region has 14 residues. Germline CDR1 reads MDHEN; CDR2 reads SYDVKM. V lost 1 base, J lost 3 bases, and 2 bases stayed unmatched. The CDR3 nucleotides are TGTGCCAGCAGTTTATCCACTAGCGGCTACGAGCAGTACTTC. It codes for CASSLSTSGYEQYF.

The rearrangement joins TRBV5-1 to TRBJ2-7; 11 nucleotides match TRBD2. The CDR3 is 17 residues long. Trimming took 4 bases from V and 1 from J; bases not matched to a gene: 10. From germline, CDR1 is SGHRS and CDR2 YFSETQ. The CDR3 reads CASSPFATSGSSYEQYF. The CDR3, as DNA: TGCGCCAGCAGCCCCTTTGCCACTAGCGGGAGTTCCTACGAGCAGTACTTC.

The chain couples TRBV28 to TRBJ2-7; perhaps TRBD1 as D (5 bases). This CDR3 has 13 amino acids. Per germline, CDR1 MDHEN and CDR2 SYDVKM. Trimming pared 4 bases from V and 3 bases from J, leaving 10 bases between. The DNA for the CDR3 is TGTGCCAGCAGTTCGTTCAGGGTCTACGAGCAGTACTTC. It yields the protein CASSSFRVYEQYF.

This chain uses TRBV19 with TRBJ1-2, with D perhaps matching TRBD1 (5 bases). With 3 bases removed from V and 6 bases from J, the gap between germline ends came to 17 bases. The germline V gene has CDR1 LNHDA and CDR2 SQIVND (reference sequence). The CDR3 is made up of 15 amino acids. The CDR3 spells CASSIGRVGEDGYTF. CDR3 DNA: TGTGCCAGTAGTATCGGCCGTGTGGGGGAGGATGGCTACACCTTC.

The rearrangement links TRBV28 to TRBJ1-5, with TRBD1 matching over 10 bases. From germline, CDR1 is MDHEN and CDR2 SYDVKM. V gave up 4 bases and J gave up 5 bases; unmatched junction bases: 14. This CDR3 is built from 18 residues. Here the CDR3 reads CASSSTGPGQGSYQPQHF. The DNA of the CDR3 is TGTGCCAGCAGTTCGACCGGCCCGGGACAGGGGTCGTATCAGCCCCAGCATTTT.

This clonotype was counted only a few times. The V call is TRBV5-4, the J call TRBJ2-1; 9 nucleotides match TRBD2. Germline assignment: CDR1 SGHNT and CDR2 YYREEE (reference sequence). After removal of 0 bases from V and 9 bases from J, the junction contained 4 bases not matched to a gene. The CDR3 sequence is 14 residues long. CDR3 sequence (DNA): TGTGCCAGCAGCTTGGACCCAGCGGGAGGTGAGCAGTTCTTC. It is translated as CASSLDPAGGEQFF.

The chain recombines TRBV7-2 with TRBJ2-1; D gene unclear. The CDR3 has 14 residues. Trimming removed 1 base from V and 10 bases from J, with 14 bases in between. CDR1 SGHTA and CDR2 FQGNSA come from the germline V gene. In DNA form, the CDR3 reads TGTGCCAGCAGCTTAGTGTTGGTGCTCGGCGAGCAGTTCTTC. Its translation is CASSLVLVLGEQFF.

V usage is TRBV6-6 and J usage is TRBJ1-1; no clear D gene. V gave up 5 bases and J gave up 1 base, with 17 bases separating them. CDR1 and CDR2 (germline): MNHNY, SVGAGI (reference sequence). This CDR3 region has 16 residues. In DNA form, the CDR3 reads TGTGCCAGCAGTGCGGTCGGAAGACCTTCGAACACTGAAGCTTTCTTT. Its protein is CASSAVGRPSNTEAFF.

The V and J genes are TRBV28 and TRBJ1-1; possibly TRBD1 for D (6 bases). This CDR3 spans 12 amino acids. The germline gives CDR1 MDHEN, CDR2 SYDVKM. Trimming cost V 5 bases and J 3 bases, with 7 bases left between them. The CDR3 coding sequence is TGTGCCAGCAGTAGGGGGGACACTGAAGCTTTCTTT. Translation: CASSRGDTEAFF. The full variable domain, its missing parts supplied by reference TRBV28 and TRBJ1-1, is DVKVTQSSRYLVKRTGEKVFLECVQDMDHENMFWYRQDPGLGLRLIYFSYDVKMKEKGDIPEGYSVSREKKERFSLILESASTNQTSMYLCASSRGDTEAFFGQGTRLTVV.

V gene TRBV7-9 combines with J gene TRBJ2-7; unclear D gene. Germline loops: CDR1 SEHNR, CDR2 FQNEAQ (reference sequence). The CDR3 sequence is 12 residues long. Trimming took off 4 bases at V and 9 bases at J, with 13 bases between the two ends. CDR3 nucleotide sequence: TGTGCCAGCAGCTACAGCCACGCTGGGCAGTACTTC. Its translation: CASSYSHAGQYF.

This clonotype has a single count. This CDR3 reads CASSLTGRNMLFF. CDR3 in DNA: TGCGCCAGCAGCTTGACAGGGCGGAACATGCTGTTTTTT. The chain employs TRBV5-1 and TRBJ2-2; TRBD1 is a possible D gene (6 bases). Trimming took off 1 base at V and 13 bases at J, with 14 bases between the two ends. The CDR3 sequence is 13 residues long. Germline-derived CDR1 and CDR2 are SGHRS and YFSETQ.

To note about this clonotype: A read error is likely, as this CDR3 ends without the conserved phenylalanine or tryptophan. It is unclear where the CDR3 begins or ends on the DNA, so no DNA is shown, and the CDR3 is as TCRdb lists it. The rearrangement uses TRBV28 and TRBJ1-2; the table gives TRBD1 as D, unverified against the DNA. The germline V gene has CDR1 MDHEN and CDR2 SYDVKM. Both ends counted, the CDR3 spans 13 residues. CDR3 sequence reads: CASSKTRDRSMAT.

The chain carries TRBV3-1 and TRBJ2-1; D gene uncertain. Trimming removed 0 bases at V and 3 bases at J, with 9 bases between. CDR3 length: 15 residues. CDR1 is LGHDT, CDR2 YNNKEL, per germline (reference sequence). The DNA of the CDR3 is TGTGCCAGCAGCCAAGACGGCTATTACTACAATGAGCAGTTCTTC. Translated: CASSQDGYYYNEQFF.

The rearrangement uses TRBV7-9 and TRBJ1-3, with D possibly matching TRBD1 (5 bases). The germline CDR1 and CDR2 sequences are SEHNR and FQNEAQ (reference sequence). The CDR3 is 16 residues long. V lost 1 base, J lost 4 bases, and 14 bases lay in between. CDR3 nucleotide sequence: TGTGCCAGCAGCTTAGGGGACGCCCGGAAGGGAAACACCATATATTTT. This translates into CASSLGDARKGNTIYF.

The chain has TRBV5-6 and TRBJ2-1; D is uncertain. Germline CDR1 SGHDT, CDR2 YYEEEE. The CDR3 loop spans 15 amino acids. Trimming shortened V by 2 bases and J by 0 bases, and 9 bases separated the two germline ends. CDR3 bases: TGTGCCAGCAGCTTAGATCAGAGCTCCTACAATGAGCAGTTCTTC. Translated: CASSLDQSSYNEQFF.

The V call is TRBV5-4, the J call TRBJ2-5, with a weak D call TRBD1 (5 bases). CDR3 length: 13 residues. Germline V gene sequence: CDR1 SGHNT, CDR2 YYREEE (reference sequence). Trimming removed 4 bases from V and 2 bases from J, with 9 bases in between. The CDR3 DNA is TGTGCCAGCAGCCGACAGCTACAAGAGACCCAGTACTTC. Amino acid sequence: CASSRQLQETQYF.

The chain couples TRBV7-6 to TRBJ2-7; no firm D call. Germline V gives CDR1 SGHVS, CDR2 FNYEAQ. The CDR3 totals 14 residues. The V and J ends lost 4 bases and 4 bases respectively, with 14 bases between them. In DNA, the CDR3 is TGTGCCAGCAGCTCCCTCCAGGCCCCATACGAGCAGTACTTC. This codes for CASSSLQAPYEQYF. Filled out from reference TRBV7-6 and TRBJ2-7, the complete variable domain reads GAGVSQSPRYKVTKRGQDVALRCDPISGHVSLYWYRQALGQGPEFLTYFNYEAQQDKSGLPNDRFSAERPEGSISTLTIQRTEQRDSAMYRCASSSLQAPYEQYFGPGTRLTVT.

The genes are TRBV19 and TRBJ2-5; D is ambiguous. Deletions cut 2 bases from V and 2 bases from J, with 21 bases between. CDR3 length: 18 residues. Germline loops: CDR1 LNHDA, CDR2 SQIVND (reference sequence). This chain's CDR3 is CASSIKGGWAARQETQYF. The CDR3 nucleotides are TGTGCCAGTAGTATAAAGGGCGGTTGGGCAGCCCGGCAAGAGACCCAGTACTTC.

This clonotype is a singleton in its sample. V and J are TRBV3-1 and TRBJ2-7; tentatively, D is TRBD2 (5 bases). Germline V gene data show CDR1 as LGHDT and CDR2 as YNNKEL (reference sequence). The CDR3 runs to 16 residues. The V gene lost 0 bases and the J gene lost 2 bases, with 14 bases spanning the gap. The DNA for the CDR3 is TGTGCCAGCAGCCAAGATTCGCCAGCGGCCCCCTACGAGCAGTACTTC. Protein product: CASSQDSPAAPYEQYF.

This chain links TRBV7-2 with TRBJ2-7, with D possibly matching TRBD2 (5 bases). CDR3 size: 14 residues. Germline CDR1 reads SGHTA; CDR2 reads FQGNSA. Trimming shortened V by 3 bases and J by 2 bases, and 11 bases separated the two germline ends. CDR3 DNA sequence: TGTGCCAGCAGCTTGCAGAGCGGAACCTACGAGCAGTACTTC. As protein: CASSLQSGTYEQYF.

This clonotype was found once. V is TRBV29-1 and J is TRBJ2-2; 7 bases match TRBD1. CDR3 length equals 14 residues. The germline gives CDR1 SQVTM, CDR2 ANQGSEA. The V and J ends lost 6 bases and 5 bases, in that order; junction bases with no gene match: 9. The CDR3 spells CSVSGTALTGELFF. CDR3 bases: TGCAGCGTCTCCGGGACAGCGTTAACCGGGGAGCTGTTTTTT.

The V gene is TRBV4-3, the J gene TRBJ2-7, with a possible D match to TRBD1 (6 bases). V was trimmed by 4 bases and J by 6 bases, leaving 13 bases between them. Germline V CDR1 and CDR2: LGHNA, YSLEER. CDR3 length: 13 residues. The CDR3 DNA follows: TGCGCCAGCAGCCTTATCAGGGGTCGCGAGCAGTACTTC. It is translated as CASSLIRGREQYF.